This T cell receptor beta chain was documented in a study of T-cell memory formation after mild COVID-19. This clonotype was detected only a few times. Germline loops: CDR1 DFQATT, CDR2 SNEGSKA (reference sequence). The CDR3 consists of 11 residues. TCRdb processed the 5' RACE reads anew with MiXCR; each CDR3 protein has one entry. The repertoire holds roughly 310,000 distinct CDR3 sequences, with approximately 16% as singletons. Sequenced sample: PBMCs or a T cell subset sorted from them (not recorded which). J is TRBJ2-3 and V is TRBV20-1; D may match TRBD1 or TRBD2 (5 bases each). The receptor was isolated from a man aged 18 to 29 who had mild COVID-19 (a few samples of this study predate the infection). Cell type and time point are not known. The CDR3 bases are TGCTACGCGATGGGGGCAGATACGCAGTATTTT. Residues: CYAMGADTQYF.